This T cell receptor beta chain comes out of a study of post-analysis software for immune sequencing data. Study context: Disease trajectories encompassed relapsing-remitting, secondary progressive and progressive-relapsing multiple sclerosis.

The CDR3 has 17 amino acids. Germline assignment: CDR1 SGHTA and CDR2 FQGNSA. V lost 5 bases to trimming and J lost 2 bases; unmatched junction nucleotides: 10. As to this clonotype: Its matching antigen is unknown.

Tagging with unique molecular identifiers was a feature of the TCR beta cDNA libraries. With roughly 1 to 10 million T cells as the source, a few hundred thousand cDNA molecules resulted. MiXCR, run by TCRdb on the PCR reads, gives a single entry per CDR3 protein. The sample holds 380,000 or so distinct CDR3 sequences, less than 35% seen once. Notes on the study in general: Significantly lower normalized Chao1 diversity was seen in multiple sclerosis patients than in controls. The F measure placed samples prepared in the same batch into strongly shared clusters. Four or five TRBV segments (TRBV5-6, TRBV5-1 and TRBV20-1 among them) occurred more frequently in patients than in controls.

Sequencing was done on a sample of blood. The TCR was taken from a girl under 18 with multiple sclerosis. The rearrangement joins TRBV7-2 to TRBJ2-1; TRBD2 agrees at 9 bases. CDR3 residues: CASSPRGAGGAYNEQFF. CDR3 DNA: TGTGCCAGCAGCCCCAGGGGAGCGGGGGGAGCCTACAATGAGCAGTTCTTC.